This entry lists 14 T cell receptor beta chains sequenced from one sample in a study of identical twins. TCRdb used MiXCR to reprocess the 5' RACE reads, holding one entry per CDR3 protein. The top ten clones hold 8.1% of a sample with about 160,000 distinct CDR3 sequences, 3% to 4% of them seen once. The sample consisted of memory T cells sorted from blood. Receptors originate from a young man in good health.

This clonotype rates as large. This chain links TRBV7-2 with TRBJ1-1; D is undetermined. The CDR3 loop spans 13 amino acids. V was cut by 3 bases and J by 10 bases, with 15 bases left in between. The germline gives CDR1 SGHTA, CDR2 FQGNSA. CDR3 in DNA: TGTGCCAGCAGCTTGGGTTTAGCGGCCCGAGCTTTCTTT. This encodes CASSLGLAARAFF.

A few counts support this clonotype. The chain has TRBV5-6 and TRBJ2-3; TRBD1 or TRBD2 may be the D gene (5 bases each). CDR1 and CDR2 from the germline V gene are SGHDT and YYEEEE. The CDR3 extends over 15 amino acids. Trimming removed 4 bases from V and 6 bases from J, with 18 bases in between. The CDR3 is CASSPGVGGADTQYF. CDR3 DNA sequence: TGTGCCAGCAGCCCCGGGGTTGGGGGAGCGGATACGCAGTATTTT.

On this clonotype: A read error may explain this, as a much larger clone is one base away. The chain carries TRBV12-3 or TRBV12-4 and TRBJ2-1; a possible D gene is TRBD2 (6 bases). This CDR3 has 18 amino acids. CDR3 residues: CASNLAFRGSSSYNEQFF. The CDR3 coding sequence is TGTGCCAGCAATTTAGCGTTCCGGGGGTCCAGCTCCTACAATGAGCAGTTCTTC.

This clonotype was seen a few times. CDR3 in DNA: TGCAGTGCTAGAGCCCCCCGTGGCGGGAGGGCCCACGAGCAGTACTTC. It codes for CSARAPRGGRAHEQYF. The J gene is TRBJ2-7, the V gene TRBV20-1; 9 nucleotides align to TRBD2. The CDR3 is made up of 16 amino acids. The germline V gene has CDR1 DFQATT and CDR2 SNEGSKA (reference sequence). After removal of 1 base from V and 5 bases from J, the junction contained 12 bases not matched to a gene.

This clonotype was recorded many times. V usage is TRBV10-3 and J usage is TRBJ2-3; 11 bases are a match to TRBD2. V trimming: 5 bases; J trimming: 2 bases; junction bases outside the gene matches: 3. The CDR3 runs 15 residues. The germline V gene has CDR1 ENHRY and CDR2 SYGVKD. The CDR3 region is CAISKLAGDTDTQYF. In DNA form, the CDR3 reads TGTGCCATCAGTAAACTAGCGGGAGACACAGATACGCAGTATTTT.

This clonotype was detected many times. This likely comes from a read error, as the CDR3 has no conserved phenylalanine or tryptophan at its end. It is unclear where the CDR3 begins or ends on the DNA, so no DNA is shown, and the CDR3 is as TCRdb lists it. V usage is TRBV25-1 and J usage is TRBJ2-1; TRBD2, as called in the table, went unchecked against the DNA. The CDR3 numbers 11 amino acids, ends counted. Per germline, CDR1 MGHDK and CDR2 SYGVNS. The CDR3 spells CASWMGDGTSV.

This clonotype appeared many times. The chain recombines TRBV20-1 with TRBJ2-7, with TRBD1 as a possible D gene (5 bases). This CDR3 has 12 residues. Germline assignment: CDR1 DFQATT and CDR2 SNEGSKA (reference sequence). Trimming shortened V by 6 bases and J by 2 bases, and 11 bases separated the two germline ends. The CDR3 loop reads CSALIGAYEQYF. In nucleotides, the CDR3 is TGCAGTGCCTTGATAGGGGCCTACGAGCAGTACTTC.

This clonotype was found many times. This chain connects TRBV5-6 to TRBJ2-5; possibly TRBD2 for D (5 bases). V was pared by 4 bases and J by 1 base, with 11 bases between. Germline lookup yields CDR1 SGHDT and CDR2 YYEEEE. The CDR3 is 14 amino acids. The CDR3 DNA reads as TGTGCCAGCAGCCCAAGGACTTTCCAAGAGACCCAGTACTTC. This codes for CASSPRTFQETQYF.

This clonotype occurred many times. V gene TRBV5-1 combines with J gene TRBJ2-7, with D perhaps being TRBD1 or TRBD2 (5 bases each). CDR3 length: 16 residues. Germline V CDR1 and CDR2: SGHRS, YFSETQ. V gave up 0 bases and J gave up 1 base, with 14 bases separating them. The CDR3 DNA reads as TGCGCCAGCAGCTTGGACGGGACGGCCGCTTCCTACGAGCAGTACTTC. Encoded protein: CASSLDGTAASYEQYF.

This clonotype came up many times. The V and J genes are TRBV2 and TRBJ2-7; D perhaps matches TRBD1 (5 bases). The CDR3 runs 14 residues. The V and J ends lost 6 bases and 4 bases respectively, with 16 bases between them. Germline CDR1 reads SNHLY; CDR2 reads FYNNEI. CDR3 region: CASSPQDSQYEQYV. In nucleotides, the CDR3 is TGTGCCAGCAGCCCACAGGATTCCCAATACGAGCAGTACGTC.

This clonotype was counted many times. This chain joins TRBV9 and TRBJ2-3; TRBD2 matches at 7 bases. V shed 3 bases and J 2 bases; nucleotides not matched to a gene: 6. Germline V gene data show CDR1 as SGDLS and CDR2 as YYNGEE. The CDR3 spans 15 residues. CDR3 residues: CASSATGTITDTQYF. Written as DNA, the CDR3 is TGTGCCAGCAGCGCAACCGGGACTATCACAGATACGCAGTATTTT.

A remark on this clonotype: This could be a read error, since a much larger clone is one nucleotide away. The chain uses TRBV10-3 and TRBJ2-3, with 7 bases lining up with TRBD2. With V trimmed by 3 bases and J by 5 bases, 11 bases remained unmatched. The CDR3 sequence is 16 residues long. Looked up from germline, CDR1 is ENHRY and CDR2 is SYGVKD. The CDR3 is CAISDLGGSGRDTQYF. CDR3 nucleotide sequence: TGTGCCATCAGTGACCTGGGCGGGAGCGGAAGAGATACGCAGTATTTT.

The rearrangement joins TRBV2 to TRBJ2-1, with 8 bases fitting TRBD2. The V gene end was trimmed by 3 bases and the J gene end by 9 bases; junction bases not matched to a gene: 10. The CDR3 length is 15 residues. Germline CDR1 SNHLY, CDR2 FYNNEI. In nucleotides, the CDR3 is TGTGCCAGCAGTGAGTTAGCGGGAATCGCGGGTGAGCAGTTCTTC. Translated: CASSELAGIAGEQFF.

This clonotype was detected only a few times. The chain combines TRBV9 with TRBJ2-5, with 8 positions matching TRBD2. Unmatched junction bases numbered 7, after V lost 4 bases and J lost 2 bases. Per germline, CDR1 SGDLS and CDR2 YYNGEE. The CDR3 runs 15 residues. The CDR3 protein is CASSLRGARQETQYF. The CDR3 nucleotides are TGTGCCAGCAGCTTGCGGGGGGCTCGTCAAGAGACCCAGTACTTC.